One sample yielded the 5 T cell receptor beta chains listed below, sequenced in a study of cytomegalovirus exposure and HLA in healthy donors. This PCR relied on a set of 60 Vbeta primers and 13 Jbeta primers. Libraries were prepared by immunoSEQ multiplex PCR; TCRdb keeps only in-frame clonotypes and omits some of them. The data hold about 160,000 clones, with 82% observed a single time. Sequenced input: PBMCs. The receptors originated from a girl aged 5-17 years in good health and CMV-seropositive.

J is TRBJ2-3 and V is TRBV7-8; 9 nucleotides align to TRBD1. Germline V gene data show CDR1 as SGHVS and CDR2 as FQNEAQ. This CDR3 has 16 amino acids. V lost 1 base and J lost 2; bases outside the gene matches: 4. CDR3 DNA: TGTGCCAGCAGCTTAGTAGGACAGGGGATCACAGATACGCAGTATTTT. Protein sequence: CASSLVGQGITDTQYF. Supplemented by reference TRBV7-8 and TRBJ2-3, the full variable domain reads GAGVSQSPRYKVAKRGQDVALRCDPISGHVSLFWYQQALGQGPEFLTYFQNEAQLDKSGLPSDRFFAERPEGSVSTLKIQRTQQEDSAVYLCASSLVGQGITDTQYFGPGTRLTVL.

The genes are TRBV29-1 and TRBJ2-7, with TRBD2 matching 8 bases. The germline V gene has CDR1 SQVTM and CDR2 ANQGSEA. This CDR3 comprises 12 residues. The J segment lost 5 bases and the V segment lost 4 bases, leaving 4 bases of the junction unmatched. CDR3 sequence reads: CSVAGRDHEQYF. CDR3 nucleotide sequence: TGCAGCGTTGCCGGGAGGGACCACGAGCAGTACTTC.

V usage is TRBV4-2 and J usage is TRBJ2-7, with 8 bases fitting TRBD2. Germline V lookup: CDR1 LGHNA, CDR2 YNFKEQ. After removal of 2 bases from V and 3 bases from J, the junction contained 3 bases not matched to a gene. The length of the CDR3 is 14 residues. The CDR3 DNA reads TGTGCCAGCAGCCAAACGGGACTAGTCTACGAGCAGTACTTC. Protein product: CASSQTGLVYEQYF.

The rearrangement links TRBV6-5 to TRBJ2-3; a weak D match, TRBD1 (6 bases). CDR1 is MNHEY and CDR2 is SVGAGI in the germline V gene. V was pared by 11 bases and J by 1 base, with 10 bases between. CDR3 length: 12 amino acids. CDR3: CACRQGTDTQYF. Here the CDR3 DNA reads TGTGCCTGCCGACAGGGCACAGATACGCAGTATTTT.

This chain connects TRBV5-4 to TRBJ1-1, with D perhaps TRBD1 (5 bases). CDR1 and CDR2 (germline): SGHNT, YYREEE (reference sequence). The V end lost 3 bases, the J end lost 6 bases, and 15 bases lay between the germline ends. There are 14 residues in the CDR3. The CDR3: CASSSNQGLSEAFF. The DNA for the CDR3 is TGTGCCAGCAGCTCAAACCAGGGTTTGTCTGAAGCTTTCTTT.